The clone carrying this TCR beta chain was recorded at least ten times. What it binds is not known. The data originate from a study of molecular identifiers for immune sequencing clone quantification. Study-level information: The replicate experiment used RNA from approximately 22,000 or 94,000 naive CD8 cells. This RNA was split into five aliquots, and four of them were sequenced. Study-level points and caveats: Clones that exceeded 20 RNA copies held over 97% of effector molecules, yet under 1% in naive cells.

One entry per CDR3 protein results from TCRdb running MiXCR on the PCR reads. The data contain about 320,000 distinct CDR3 sequences, about a fifth of them singletons. Sequencing libraries of naive CD8 cells derived from roughly 20,000 to 1,000,000 sorted cells with 10%, 30% or 50% RNA. Researchers sorted naive CD8 T cells as cells that were CD8+CD4-CCR7+CD45RA+. The V end lost 1 base, the J end lost 2 bases, and 16 bases lay between the germline ends. Germline CDR1 reads SQVTM; CDR2 reads ANQGSEA. This CDR3 has 16 residues. The sequenced sample was naive CD8+ T cells from blood, with Jurkat cell RNA spiked in. Sample subset: FACS-sorted CD8+CD4-CCR7+CD45RA+ naive T cells. The gene calls are TRBV29-1 and TRBJ2-3, with D possibly matching TRBD1 (6 bases). This clonotype was sampled from a human donor in good health. Some libraries in this study had Jurkat cell RNA spiked in. In DNA, the CDR3 is TGCAGCGTTGAAGTGGGGTTTGGGACATTCACAGATACGCAGTATTTT. Translated, it gives CSVEVGFGTFTDTQYF.